A single sample is the source of the 32 T cell receptor beta chains below, sequenced in a study of CD8+ T cells in alopecia areata. The authors extracted RNA and reverse transcribed it into cDNA as the sequencing template. Libraries were prepared by immunoSEQ multiplex PCR; TCRdb keeps only in-frame clonotypes and omits some of them. The sample includes about 90,000 clones, about 40% of them seen just once. Documented treatment: oral pan-JAK inhibitor, 5-10 mg twice daily. The sequencing here drew on CD8+ T cells sorted from blood, taken at week 24, from a patient treated with tofacitinib. All receptors derive from a human donor with alopecia areata.

The chain has TRBV5-1 and TRBJ2-1; 9 bases are a match to TRBD2. The length of the CDR3 is 15 residues. The V gene end was trimmed by 0 bases and the J gene end by 4 bases; junction bases not matched to a gene: 2. Germline V gives CDR1 SGHRS, CDR2 YFSETQ. Here the CDR3 DNA reads TGCGCCAGCAGCTTGGGACTAGCGGCGTACAATGAGCAGTTCTTC. This codes for CASSLGLAAYNEQFF.

This clone was seen a handful of times. J is TRBJ1-5 and V is TRBV27; tentatively, D is TRBD1 (6 bases). From germline, CDR1 is MNHEY and CDR2 SMNVEV (reference sequence). This CDR3 has 14 residues. The ends were cut back, 5 bases at V and 4 bases at J, with 12 bases in the middle. The CDR3 sequence: CASSPRGANQPQHF. The CDR3 DNA is TGTGCCAGCAGTCCACGGGGGGCTAATCAGCCCCAGCATTTT.

Written as DNA, the CDR3 is TGTGCCAGCAGCCAAGCAAACAGGGTTGGCTACACCTTC. Translated, it gives CASSQANRVGYTF. The rearrangement uses TRBV14 and TRBJ1-2; weak D call: TRBD1 (6 bases). The CDR3 runs 13 residues. The germline V gene has CDR1 SGHDN and CDR2 FVKESK. V lost 1 base and J lost 7, with 10 bases in between.

The rearrangement links TRBV7-9 to TRBJ1-1; 10 bases agree with TRBD1. The CDR3 sequence is 14 residues long. CDR1 SEHNR and CDR2 FQNEAQ come from the germline V gene (reference sequence). Losses at the gene ends were 4 bases for V and 11 bases for J; bases not matched to a gene: 10. The CDR3 region has the DNA TGTGCCAGCAGCTCAGTGACAGGGGGCGAAATGGCTTTCTTT. Translating gives CASSSVTGGEMAFF.

V usage is TRBV30 and J usage is TRBJ2-7, with 8 bases that match TRBD1. V lost 2 bases, J lost 4 bases, and 7 bases stayed unmatched. This CDR3 is built from 14 residues. The germline V gene encodes CDR1 GTSNPN and CDR2 SVGIG (reference sequence). The CDR3 DNA sequence: TGTGCCTGGAGTCAGGGGGGACAGGCGTACGAGCAGTACTTC. This codes for CAWSQGGQAYEQYF.

This clone was counted a few times. This chain joins TRBV23-1 and TRBJ1-2, with unresolved D. TRBV23-1 qualifies as an ORF whose function is uncertain. This CDR3 has 13 residues. V shed 1 base and J shed 8 bases, with 11 bases lying between them. The CDR3: CASSQFDSTGYTF. In nucleotides, the CDR3 is TGCGCCAGCAGTCAATTCGACTCGACAGGCTACACCTTC.

The genes are TRBV29-1 and TRBJ2-7; 8 bases agree with TRBD1. The germline V gene has CDR1 SQVTM and CDR2 ANQGSEA. CDR3 size: 16 residues. Trimming cost V 5 bases and J 3 bases; bases outside gene matches: 15. The CDR3 loop reads CSVRGKLAGGSYEQYF. In DNA form, the CDR3 reads TGCAGCGTTAGGGGGAAGCTCGCAGGGGGCAGCTACGAGCAGTACTTC.

The J gene is TRBJ2-3, the V gene TRBV10-3; D unclear. The CDR3 sequence is 14 residues long. The V gene's germline CDR1 is ENHRY and CDR2 SYGVKD. Deletions cut 8 bases from V and 4 bases from J, with 16 bases between. The CDR3 sequence: CAILEDLGADTQYF. For the CDR3, the DNA is TGTGCCATCCTCGAGGACCTTGGTGCAGATACGCAGTATTTT.

The chain employs TRBV6-1 and TRBJ1-1, with 8 bases identical to TRBD1. This CDR3 comprises 15 residues. Looked up from germline, CDR1 is MNHNS and CDR2 is SASEGT. V was clipped by 1 base and J by 5 bases; unmatched bases: 6. The CDR3 protein is CASSEVFGTGTEAFF. In DNA, the CDR3 is TGTGCCAGCAGTGAAGTCTTCGGGACAGGAACTGAAGCTTTCTTT.

This clone was seen a handful of times. The V gene is TRBV28, the J gene TRBJ2-5; 7 bases line up with TRBD1. CDR1 is MDHEN and CDR2 is SYDVKM in the germline V gene. The CDR3 is 17 amino acids. J gave up 0 bases and V 4 bases, and 11 bases lay outside the gene matches. Written as DNA, the CDR3 is TGTGCCAGCAGTTCCTTAGGGGGCCCCCAATACCAAGAGACCCAGTACTTC. Translation gives CASSSLGGPQYQETQYF.

The chain combines TRBV11-2 with TRBJ2-1; either TRBD1 or TRBD2 may fit D (7 bases each). CDR1 and CDR2 from the germline V gene are SGHAT and FQNNGV. Trimming removed 0 bases at V and 2 bases at J, with 17 bases between. This CDR3 has 18 residues. The CDR3 DNA follows: TGTGCCAGCAGCTTAGATAGGAGGGAGGGGGCCCCCTACAATGAGCAGTTCTTC. Translating it yields CASSLDRREGAPYNEQFF.

This clone came up a few times. The chain has TRBV7-2 and TRBJ1-4; D gene unclear. V was pared by 3 bases and J by 5 bases, with 13 bases between. The CDR3 sequence is 15 residues long. Germline CDR1 SGHTA, CDR2 FQGNSA. In DNA form, the CDR3 reads TGTGCCAGCAGCTTTTCACCGGCACTGAATGAAAAACTGTTTTTT. Protein product: CASSFSPALNEKLFF.

Remarks on this clone: A clone one base away is much larger, so this may be a read error. The sample has other DNA sequences that encode this CDR3 too. The chain links TRBV11-2 to TRBJ2-7; D remains unclear. Trimming left V 3 bases short and J 0 bases short, with 0 bases between. Germline assignment: CDR1 SGHAT and CDR2 FQNNGV. The CDR3 spans 11 residues. Here the CDR3 reads CASSFSYEQYF. The CDR3, as DNA: TGTGCCAGCAGCTTCTCCTACGAGCAGTACTTC.

The chain couples TRBV5-6 to TRBJ2-1; D remains unclear. This CDR3 is 14 amino acids long. Germline V gives CDR1 SGHDT, CDR2 YYEEEE. Trimming removed 2 bases at V and 6 bases at J, with 12 bases between. In nucleotides, the CDR3 is TGTGCCAGCAGCTTTGGTACCTTTTTCAATGAGCAGTTCTTC. Its translation: CASSFGTFFNEQFF.

This clone was seen a single time. This chain connects TRBV4-2 to TRBJ2-1; 13 bases line up with TRBD2. The CDR3 has 15 residues. The trim removed 4 bases at V and 10 bases at J, leaving 7 bases unmatched. Germline CDR1 reads LGHNA; CDR2 reads YNFKEQ. This CDR3 reads CASSPGLAGAREQFF. For the CDR3, the DNA is TGTGCCAGCAGCCCCGGACTAGCGGGAGCACGCGAGCAGTTCTTC.

This clone showed up just once. Sequence at one end of the junction differs from germline and may be a read error. The chain uses TRBV7-2 and TRBJ2-3; 9 bases line up with TRBD2. Germline V gene sequence: CDR1 SGHTA, CDR2 FQGNSA. The CDR3 is made up of 15 amino acids. The CDR3 reads CASSLAGRLADTQYF. Here the CDR3 DNA reads TGTGCCAGCAGCCTAGCGGGACGGTTGGCAGATACGCAGTATTTT.

The chain couples TRBV9 to TRBJ2-7; D gene unclear. CDR3 length: 13 amino acids. V dropped 0 bases and J dropped 3 bases, with 7 bases sitting between them. CDR1 SGDLS and CDR2 YYNGEE come from the germline V gene. The CDR3 DNA is TGTGCCAGCAGCGTAGGTGGAGACTACGAGCAGTACTTC. Translating gives CASSVGGDYEQYF.

The chain is built from TRBV13 and TRBJ2-7; the D gene is possibly TRBD1 (5 bases). The CDR3 sequence is 11 residues long. The V end was cut by 5 bases, the J end by 6 bases, with 8 bases between. Germline CDR1 reads PRHDT; CDR2 reads FYEKMQ (reference sequence). The CDR3 reads CASSLRGEQYF. The CDR3 region has the DNA TGTGCCAGCAGCCTAAGGGGCGAGCAGTACTTC.

The chain joins TRBV9 to TRBJ1-2; D is unresolved. The CDR3 covers 15 residues. V lost 0 bases to trimming and J lost 4 bases, with 13 bases between them. Germline loops: CDR1 SGDLS, CDR2 YYNGEE. DNA for the CDR3: TGTGCCAGCAGCGTAGACCCGAAAAGAAGCTATGGCTACACCTTC. Its translation is CASSVDPKRSYGYTF.

V gene TRBV29-1 combines with J gene TRBJ1-2; possible D gene TRBD1, 6 bases. Germline V lookup: CDR1 SQVTM, CDR2 ANQGSEA. V lost 6 bases to trimming and J lost 1 base, with 15 bases between them. This CDR3 is 14 amino acids long. The CDR3 nucleotides read TGCAGCGTGGTATGGACAGACGTTAACTATGGCTACACCTTC. Protein: CSVVWTDVNYGYTF.

The chain recombines TRBV27 with TRBJ1-6; D is possibly TRBD1 (5 bases). Trimming removed 4 bases at V and 13 bases at J, with 17 bases between. CDR1 and CDR2 from the germline V gene are MNHEY and SMNVEV (reference sequence). The CDR3 consists of 14 residues. CDR3 loop: CASSSGTNSIPLHF. The CDR3 nucleotides are TGTGCCAGCAGTTCCGGGACCAACTCTATTCCCCTCCACTTT.

This chain connects TRBV5-6 to TRBJ1-4; D unclear. This CDR3 has 13 residues. V gave up 0 bases and J gave up 5 bases, with 5 bases separating them. The germline gives CDR1 SGHDT, CDR2 YYEEEE. In DNA, the CDR3 is TGTGCCAGCAGCTTGGCCGGGAATGAAAAACTGTTTTTT. This encodes CASSLAGNEKLFF. Using reference TRBV5-6 and TRBJ1-4 for the parts outside the CDR3, the full variable domain is DAGVTQSPTHLIKTRGQQVTLRCSPKSGHDTVSWYQQALGQGPQFIFQYYEEEERQRGNFPDRFSGHQFPNYSSELNVNALLLGDSALYLCASSLAGNEKLFFGSGTQLSVL.

This chain uses TRBV27 with TRBJ1-1; D uncertain. This CDR3 has 13 residues. V lost 4 bases, J lost 6 bases, and 12 bases lay in between. CDR1 and CDR2 (germline): MNHEY, SMNVEV (reference sequence). In DNA form, the CDR3 reads TGTGCCAGCAGTTCCACAGTACTCGCTGAAGCTTTCTTT. Translation gives CASSSTVLAEAFF.

This chain links TRBV7-9 with TRBJ2-6; D remains unclear. Germline CDR1 reads SEHNR; CDR2 reads FQNEAQ (reference sequence). Trimming pared 5 bases from V and 0 bases from J, leaving 5 bases between. The CDR3 consists of 14 residues. In nucleotides, the CDR3 is TGTGCCAGCAGCGCAGTCTCTGGGGCCAACGTCCTGACTTTC. Translation: CASSAVSGANVLTF.

The chain recombines TRBV9 with TRBJ2-7; perhaps D is TRBD1 or TRBD2 (5 bases each). The CDR3 consists of 14 residues. Trimming took off 4 bases at V and 0 bases at J, with 11 bases between the two ends. Germline CDR1 and CDR2: SGDLS and YYNGEE. The DNA of the CDR3 is TGTGCCAGCAGCACGGCAGGGACCTCCTACGAGCAGTACTTC. Its translation: CASSTAGTSYEQYF.

The rearrangement links TRBV4-1 to TRBJ2-7; D may match TRBD1 or TRBD2 (5 bases each). V was clipped by 2 bases and J by 7 bases, with 18 bases between them. This CDR3 comprises 15 residues. CDR1 MGHRA and CDR2 YSYEKL come from the germline V gene. The CDR3 sequence: CASSQTPGPASEQYF. The CDR3 DNA reads as TGCGCCAGCAGCCAAACCCCGGGACCCGCCTCTGAGCAGTACTTC.

The rearrangement joins TRBV14 to TRBJ2-2, with no clear D. Trimming pared 3 bases from V and 1 base from J, leaving 6 bases between. The germline V gene encodes CDR1 SGHDN and CDR2 FVKESK. The CDR3 runs to 14 residues. The chain's CDR3 is CASSHYRNTGELFF. CDR3 nucleotides: TGTGCCAGCAGCCACTACAGGAACACCGGGGAGCTGTTTTTT.

The chain couples TRBV2 to TRBJ2-7; the D is unclear. The CDR3 totals 16 residues. Germline V gene lookup returns CDR1 SNHLY and CDR2 FYNNEI. Trimming removed 0 bases from V and 2 bases from J, with 14 bases in between. The CDR3 sequence is CASSEALVSATYEQYF. CDR3 nucleotide sequence: TGTGCCAGCAGTGAAGCGCTTGTCAGCGCGACCTACGAGCAGTACTTC.

The V gene is TRBV29-1, the J gene TRBJ2-1; D remains ambiguous. The CDR3 extends over 15 amino acids. Per germline, CDR1 SQVTM and CDR2 ANQGSEA. Trimming stripped 2 bases from V and 3 bases from J, with 14 bases between. The CDR3 coding sequence is TGCAGCGTTGAACCCCGGCGAGAGTTCTACAATGAGCAGTTCTTC. This sequence encodes CSVEPRREFYNEQFF.

CDR3 in DNA: TGTGCCACTGGGCGGGGGGGGTCCTACAATGAGCAGTTCTTC. Its translation is CATGRGGSYNEQFF. This sequence joins TRBV27 and TRBJ2-1, with 9 bases aligning to TRBD2. V was clipped by 10 bases and J by 1 base; unmatched bases: 5. The CDR3 spans 14 residues. Germline V gene sequence: CDR1 MNHEY, CDR2 SMNVEV (reference sequence).

The J gene is TRBJ2-3, the V gene TRBV7-6; D call uncertain. The CDR3 is made up of 16 amino acids. Trimming took 1 base from V and 0 from J, leaving 11 bases between them. Germline V gene sequence: CDR1 SGHVS, CDR2 FNYEAQ. The chain's CDR3 is CASSLGVIPSTDTQYF. CDR3 coding DNA: TGTGCCAGCAGCTTAGGAGTAATACCTAGCACAGATACGCAGTATTTT.

This clone has more than one count but fewer than ten. The chain is built from TRBV23-1 and TRBJ2-6, with TRBD1 matching 7 bases. TRBV23-1 is an open reading frame, and its role is uncertain. CDR3 length equals 18 residues. The V gene end was trimmed by 3 bases and the J gene end by 0 bases; junction bases not matched to a gene: 8. CDR3 loop: CASSHTGTEGSGANVLTF. CDR3 DNA sequence: TGCGCCAGCAGTCATACCGGGACAGAGGGCTCTGGGGCCAACGTCCTGACTTTC.